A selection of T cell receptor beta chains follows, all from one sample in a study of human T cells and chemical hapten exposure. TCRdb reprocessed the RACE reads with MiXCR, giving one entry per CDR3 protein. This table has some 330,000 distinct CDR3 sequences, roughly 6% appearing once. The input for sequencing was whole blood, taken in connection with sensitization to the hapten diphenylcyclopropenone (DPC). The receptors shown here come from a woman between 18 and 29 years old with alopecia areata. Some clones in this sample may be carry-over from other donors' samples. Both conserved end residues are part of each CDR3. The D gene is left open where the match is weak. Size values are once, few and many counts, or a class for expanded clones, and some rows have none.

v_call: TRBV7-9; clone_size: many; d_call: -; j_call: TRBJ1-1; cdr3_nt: TGTGCCAGCAGCTTAGCGGGACCGAGAGTAATGAACACTGAAGCTTTCTTT; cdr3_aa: CASSLAGPRVMNTEAFF
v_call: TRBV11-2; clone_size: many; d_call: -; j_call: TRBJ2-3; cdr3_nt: TGTGCCAGCAGCTTATCAGGAACTAGTCCCACAGATACGCAGTATTTT; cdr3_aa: CASSLSGTSPTDTQYF
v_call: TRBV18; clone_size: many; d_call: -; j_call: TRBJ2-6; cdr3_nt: TGTGCCAGCTCACCACGTACGGACTCTGGGGCCAACGTCCTGACTTTC; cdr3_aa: CASSPRTDSGANVLTF
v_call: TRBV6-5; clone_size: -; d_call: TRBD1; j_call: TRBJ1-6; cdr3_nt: TGTGCCAGCAGCACCTCCGGGACAGGGAGCTATAATTCACCCCTCCACTTT; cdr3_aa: CASSTSGTGSYNSPLHF
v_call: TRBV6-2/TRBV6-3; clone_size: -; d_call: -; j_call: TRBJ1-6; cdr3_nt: TGTGCCAGCAGAGCGGACAGCGGTTATAATTCACCCCTCCACTTT; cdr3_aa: CASRADSGYNSPLHF
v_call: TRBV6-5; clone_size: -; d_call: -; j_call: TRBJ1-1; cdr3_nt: TGTGCCAGTGGAGTTAGGGAGAACACTGAAGCTTTCTTT; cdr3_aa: CASGVRENTEAFF
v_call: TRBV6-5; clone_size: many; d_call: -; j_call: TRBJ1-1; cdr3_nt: TGTGCCAGCATCCACTCCCGGGTGGGCGAGGACACTGAAGCTTTCTTT; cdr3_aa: CASIHSRVGEDTEAFF
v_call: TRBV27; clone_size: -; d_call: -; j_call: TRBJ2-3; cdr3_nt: TGTGCCAGCGGCACCCTAGGGGGAACAGATACGCAGTATTTT; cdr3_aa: CASGTLGGTDTQYF
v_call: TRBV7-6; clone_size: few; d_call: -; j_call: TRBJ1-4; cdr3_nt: TGTGCCAGCAGCTTAGGTTCCTTTAGTAACAGTGTCGACAAATATGAAAAACTGTTTTTT; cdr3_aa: CASSLGSFSNSVDKYEKLFF
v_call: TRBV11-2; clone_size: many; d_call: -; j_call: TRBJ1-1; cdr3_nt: TGTGCCAGCAGCTCCCCGAAAACTGAAGCTTTCTTT; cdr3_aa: CASSSPKTEAFF
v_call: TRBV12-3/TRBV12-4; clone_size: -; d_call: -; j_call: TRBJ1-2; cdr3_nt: TGTGCCAGCAGTTTAGTACAGCAGATTAACTATGGCTACACCTTC; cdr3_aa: CASSLVQQINYGYTF
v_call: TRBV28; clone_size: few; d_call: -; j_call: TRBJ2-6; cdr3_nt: TGTGCCAGCACCCATGTAGGGGCTGGGGCCAACGTCCTGACTTTC; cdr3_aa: CASTHVGAGANVLTF
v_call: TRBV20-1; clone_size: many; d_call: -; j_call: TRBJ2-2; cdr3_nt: TGCAGTGCCCGAGGGGGGGCCGGGGAGCTGTTTTTT; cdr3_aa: CSARGGAGELFF
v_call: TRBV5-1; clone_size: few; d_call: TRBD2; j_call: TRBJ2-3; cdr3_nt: TGCGCCAGCAGCTTCGGTAGCGGGGGCTTGGGCACAGATACGCAGTATTTT; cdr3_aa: CASSFGSGGLGTDTQYF
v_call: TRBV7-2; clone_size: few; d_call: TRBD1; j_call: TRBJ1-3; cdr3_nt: TGTGCCAGCAGCTTAGGGACAGGCGAAAACACCATATATTTT; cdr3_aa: CASSLGTGENTIYF
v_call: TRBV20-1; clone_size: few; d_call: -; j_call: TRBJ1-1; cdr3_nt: TGCAGTGCTCTACTACGCCTAGATCCCTTCCAGTCGGCTGAAGCTTTCTTT; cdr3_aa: CSALLRLDPFQSAEAFF
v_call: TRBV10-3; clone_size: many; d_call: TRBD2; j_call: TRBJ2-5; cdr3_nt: TGTGCCATCAGTGAGCCCCCAGGGCGGGGGGGCCAAGAGACCCAGTACTTC; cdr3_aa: CAISEPPGRGGQETQYF
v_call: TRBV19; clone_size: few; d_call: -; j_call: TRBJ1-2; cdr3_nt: TGTGCCAGTAGTACCCGACAGGAATTCTATGGCTACACCTTC; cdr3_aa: CASSTRQEFYGYTF
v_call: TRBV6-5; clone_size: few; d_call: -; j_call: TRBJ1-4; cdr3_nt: TGTGCCAGCAGTTTGATCCCCGGATCTGAAAAACTGTTTTTT; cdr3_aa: CASSLIPGSEKLFF
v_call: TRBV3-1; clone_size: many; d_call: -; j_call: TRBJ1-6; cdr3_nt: TGTGCCAGCAGCCCACGACAGTTTTACGATAATTCACCCCTCCACTTT; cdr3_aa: CASSPRQFYDNSPLHF